The 8 T cell receptor beta chains given below trace back to one sample, sequenced in a study of sequential checkpoint blockade in melanoma. The data were produced by immunoSEQ multiplex PCR, yet TCRdb's version contains in-frame clones alone and is incomplete. The data contain approximately 40,000 clones, roughly 88% of them seen just once; the ten biggest clones take up roughly an eighth. The sample's treatment: randomized to nivolumab then ipilimumab (arm A) or the reverse (arm B). Sequences were derived from CD8+ T cells sorted from blood (inferred from file names), sampled from a patient given nivolumab and ipilimumab in sequence. These receptors were obtained from a human donor with melanoma.

The rearrangement uses TRBV10-1 and TRBJ2-1, with 12 nucleotides matching TRBD2. Germline V gives CDR1 WNHNN, CDR2 SYGVQD (reference sequence). The CDR3 sequence is 14 residues long. After removal of 4 bases from V and 5 bases from J, the junction contained 0 bases not matched to a gene. CDR3 region: CASSGLAGDNEQFF. The CDR3 coding sequence is TGCGCCAGCAGTGGACTAGCGGGAGACAATGAGCAGTTCTTC.

This chain links TRBV5-4 with TRBJ2-7; D is perhaps TRBD1 (5 bases). From germline, CDR1 is SGHNT and CDR2 YYREEE (reference sequence). CDR3 length: 15 amino acids. The germline V and J ends were trimmed by 5 bases and 7 bases, with 22 bases remaining between them. Written as DNA, the CDR3 is TGTGCCAGCAGGCCTCAGGGATCTCCTGCCTGGGAGCAGTACTTC. Protein sequence: CASRPQGSPAWEQYF.

The chain recombines TRBV16 with TRBJ1-1; D is unresolved. Germline V gene data show CDR1 as KGHSY and CDR2 as FQNENV. This CDR3 is 15 amino acids long. Trimming stripped 1 base from V and 7 bases from J, with 16 bases between. The CDR3 DNA is TGTGCCAGCAGCCAATTTAGCGGAGAACAGAATGAAGCTTTCTTT. It is translated as CASSQFSGEQNEAFF. The full variable domain, in which reference TRBV16 and TRBJ1-1 provide the parts outside the CDR3, is GEEVAQTPKHLVRGEGQKAKLYCAPIKGHSYVFWYQQVLKNEFKFLISFQNENVFDETGMPKERFSAKCLPNSPCSLEIQATKLEDSAVYFCASSQFSGEQNEAFFGQGTRLTVV.

The V call is TRBV15, the J call TRBJ1-1; TRBD1 might be the D (5 bases). Germline CDR1 is LNHNV and CDR2 is YYDKDF (reference sequence). Trimming removed 0 bases from V and 10 bases from J, with 15 bases in between. This CDR3 has 14 amino acids. Written as DNA, the CDR3 is TGTGCCACCAGCAGAGATCGGCAGGGCCGGCGAGCTTTCTTT. It yields the protein CATSRDRQGRRAFF.

On this clone: This CDR3 is also generated by other DNA sequences in the sample. The chain carries TRBV9 and TRBJ2-1; 11 bases are a match to TRBD2. The germline V gene has CDR1 SGDLS and CDR2 YYNGEE. The CDR3 has 16 amino acids. V shed 0 bases and J 5 bases; nucleotides not matched to a gene: 4. The CDR3: CASSVGTSGGNNEQFF. In DNA, the CDR3 is TGTGCCAGCAGCGTAGGCACTAGCGGGGGTAACAATGAGCAGTTCTTC.

This clone was observed a handful of times. The chain carries TRBV9 and TRBJ2-7; weak D call: TRBD1 (6 bases). Per the germline V gene, CDR1 is SGDLS and CDR2 is YYNGEE. The CDR3 extends over 11 amino acids. The CDR3 protein is CASGFPGQPAV. The CDR3 DNA follows: TGTGCCAGCGGATTTCCGGGACAACCTGCGGTC.

This clone was found once. This rearrangement joins TRBV7-9 to TRBJ2-5; D unresolved. The J call may be in error: the DNA end matches TRBJ2-7 better. The CDR3 totals 13 residues. Germline CDR1 is SEHNR and CDR2 is FQNEAQ (reference sequence). The DNA for the CDR3 is TGTGCCAGCAGCTTTGGGCTATCCTACGAGCAGTACTTC. Protein: CASSFGLSYEQYF.

This chain uses TRBV4-3 with TRBJ2-5; D uncertain. CDR1 is LGHNA, CDR2 YSLEER, per germline. Between the trimmed V and J ends, which lost 0 bases and 5 bases, there was a span of 13 bases. The CDR3 extends over 15 amino acids. CDR3 region: CASSQDLVGMETQYF. CDR3 sequence (DNA): TGCGCCAGCAGCCAAGATTTGGTGGGCATGGAGACCCAGTACTTC.